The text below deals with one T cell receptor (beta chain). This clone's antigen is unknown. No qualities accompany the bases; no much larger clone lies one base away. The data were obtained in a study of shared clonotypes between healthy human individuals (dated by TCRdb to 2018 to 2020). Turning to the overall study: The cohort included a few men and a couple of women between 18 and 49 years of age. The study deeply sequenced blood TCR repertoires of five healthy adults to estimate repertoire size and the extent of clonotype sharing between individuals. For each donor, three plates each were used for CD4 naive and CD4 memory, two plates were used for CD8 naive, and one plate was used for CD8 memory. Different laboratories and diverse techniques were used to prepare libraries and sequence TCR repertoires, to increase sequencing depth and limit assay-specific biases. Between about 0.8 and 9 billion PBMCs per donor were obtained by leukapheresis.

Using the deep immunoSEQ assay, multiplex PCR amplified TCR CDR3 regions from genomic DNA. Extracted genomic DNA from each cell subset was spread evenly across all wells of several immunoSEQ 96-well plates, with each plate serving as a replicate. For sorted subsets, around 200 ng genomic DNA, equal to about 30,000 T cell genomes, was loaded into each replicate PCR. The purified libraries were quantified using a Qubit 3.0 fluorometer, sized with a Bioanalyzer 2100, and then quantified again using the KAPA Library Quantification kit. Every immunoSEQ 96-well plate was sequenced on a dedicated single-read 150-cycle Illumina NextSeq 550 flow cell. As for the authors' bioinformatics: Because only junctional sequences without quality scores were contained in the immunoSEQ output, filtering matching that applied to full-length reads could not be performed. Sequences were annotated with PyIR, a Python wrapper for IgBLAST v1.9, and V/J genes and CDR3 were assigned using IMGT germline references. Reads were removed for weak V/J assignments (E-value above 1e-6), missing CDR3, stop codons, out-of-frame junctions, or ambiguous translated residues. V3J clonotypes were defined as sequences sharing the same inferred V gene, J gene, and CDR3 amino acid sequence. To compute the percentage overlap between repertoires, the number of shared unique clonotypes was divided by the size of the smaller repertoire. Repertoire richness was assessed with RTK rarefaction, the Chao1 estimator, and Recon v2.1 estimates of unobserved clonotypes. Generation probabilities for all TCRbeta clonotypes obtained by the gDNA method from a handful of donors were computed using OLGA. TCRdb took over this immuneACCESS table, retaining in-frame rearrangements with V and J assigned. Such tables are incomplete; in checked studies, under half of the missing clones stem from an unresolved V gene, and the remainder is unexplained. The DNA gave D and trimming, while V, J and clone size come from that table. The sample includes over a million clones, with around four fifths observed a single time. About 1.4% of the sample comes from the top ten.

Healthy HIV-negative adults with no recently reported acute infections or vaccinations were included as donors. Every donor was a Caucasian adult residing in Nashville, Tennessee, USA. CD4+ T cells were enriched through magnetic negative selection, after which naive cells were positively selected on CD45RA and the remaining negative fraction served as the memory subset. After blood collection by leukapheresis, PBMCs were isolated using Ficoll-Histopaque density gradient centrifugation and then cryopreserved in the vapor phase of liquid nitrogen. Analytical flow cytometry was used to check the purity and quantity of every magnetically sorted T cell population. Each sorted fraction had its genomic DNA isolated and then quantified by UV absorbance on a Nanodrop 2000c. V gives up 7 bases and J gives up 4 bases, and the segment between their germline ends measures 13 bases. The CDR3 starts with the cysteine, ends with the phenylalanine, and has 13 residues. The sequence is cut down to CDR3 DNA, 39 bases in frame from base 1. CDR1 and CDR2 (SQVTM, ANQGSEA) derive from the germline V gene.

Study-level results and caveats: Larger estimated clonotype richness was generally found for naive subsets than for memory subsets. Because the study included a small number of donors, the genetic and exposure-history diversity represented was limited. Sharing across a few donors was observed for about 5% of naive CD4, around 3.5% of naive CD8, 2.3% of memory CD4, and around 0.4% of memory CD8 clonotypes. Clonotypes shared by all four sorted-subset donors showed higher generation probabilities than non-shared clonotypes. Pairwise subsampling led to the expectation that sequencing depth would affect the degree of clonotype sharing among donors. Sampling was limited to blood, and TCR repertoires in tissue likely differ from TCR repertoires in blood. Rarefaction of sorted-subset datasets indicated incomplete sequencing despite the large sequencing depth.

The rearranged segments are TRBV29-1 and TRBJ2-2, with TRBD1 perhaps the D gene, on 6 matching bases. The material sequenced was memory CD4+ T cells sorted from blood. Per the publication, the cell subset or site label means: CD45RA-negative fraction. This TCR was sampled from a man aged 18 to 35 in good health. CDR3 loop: CSGGQGSTGELFF. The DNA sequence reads TGCAGCGGGGGCCAGGGGTCCACCGGGGAGCTGTTTTTT.